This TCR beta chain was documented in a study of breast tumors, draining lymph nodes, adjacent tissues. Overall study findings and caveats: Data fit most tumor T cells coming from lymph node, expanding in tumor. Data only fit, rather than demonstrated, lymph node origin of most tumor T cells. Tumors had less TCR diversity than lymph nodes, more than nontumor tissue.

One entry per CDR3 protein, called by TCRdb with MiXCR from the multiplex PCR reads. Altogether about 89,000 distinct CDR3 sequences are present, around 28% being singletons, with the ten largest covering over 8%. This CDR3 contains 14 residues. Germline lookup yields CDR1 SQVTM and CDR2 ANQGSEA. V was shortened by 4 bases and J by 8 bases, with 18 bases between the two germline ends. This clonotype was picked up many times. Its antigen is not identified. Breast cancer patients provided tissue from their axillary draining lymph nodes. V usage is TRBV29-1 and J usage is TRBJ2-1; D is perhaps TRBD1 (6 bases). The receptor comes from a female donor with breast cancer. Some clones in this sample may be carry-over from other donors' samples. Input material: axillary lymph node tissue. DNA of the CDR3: TGCAGCGTTGGAGGGGGAACAGGGCTCGATGAGCAGTTCTTC. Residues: CSVGGGTGLDEQFF.